This T cell receptor beta chain was found in a study of T cell responses to AZD1222 COVID-19 vaccine. Sequencing used immunoSEQ multiplex PCR; TCRdb keeps in-frame clones, though not all of them. The repertoire holds 100,000 to 150,000 clones, with about 93% as singletons. Study-level points and caveats: CD4 TCRs covered the whole spike, strongest at regions 160-218 and 743-854. Spike-specific TCRs gained breadth and depth after people received two AZD1222 doses. White British donors predominated, females outnumbered males, and clonal diversity was possibly underestimated. Sampling captured repertoires only after the peak T cell response.

A note on this clone: The antigen is not known.

V was clipped by 1 base and J by 6 bases, with 11 bases between them. This CDR3 has 14 residues. Germline V gene data show CDR1 as SGHNT and CDR2 as YYREEE (reference sequence). The material was peripheral blood, obtained 28 days after the second AZD1222 dose. V gene TRBV5-4 combines with J gene TRBJ2-1; D may be TRBD2 (6 bases). The TCR comes from an adult who received the AZD1222 COVID-19 vaccine. The CDR3 DNA reads as TGTGCCAGCAGCTTGTTTCAGCGGGTCAATGAGCAGTTCTTC. Amino acids: CASSLFQRVNEQFF.